Sequencing of this T cell receptor (beta chain) was carried out in a study of CD8 T cells in ankylosing spondylitis. Study-wide points: A TCR beta motif of under ten highly homologous variants appeared characteristic of ankylosing spondylitis blood. There were earlier reports of some motif variants in reactive arthritis synovial fluid and blood. A CD8+ phenotype characterized the disease-linked clones, which were relatively rare in peripheral blood.

This clonotype was counted at least ten times. What it binds is not known. Scientists made TCR beta libraries using quantitative 5'-RACE with molecular barcodes. Via MiXCR, TCRdb re-called the 5' RACE reads, giving one row per CDR3 protein. The sample has 40,000 to 55,000 distinct CDR3 sequences; roughly 7.4% are singletons. Germline CDR1 and CDR2: LNHNV and YYDKDF (reference sequence). The CDR3 covers 16 residues. J gave up 4 bases and V 0 bases, and 4 bases lay outside the gene matches. J is TRBJ2-5 and V is TRBV15; 11 bases map to TRBD2. The receptor's source is a female donor with ankylosing spondylitis or in good health (not recorded which). The sample consisted of blood, either unsorted or a sorted T cell fraction (not recorded which). The CDR3 loop is CATSRDFSGGAETQYF. The CDR3, as DNA: TGTGCCACCAGCAGAGATTTTAGCGGGGGGGCAGAGACCCAGTACTTC.